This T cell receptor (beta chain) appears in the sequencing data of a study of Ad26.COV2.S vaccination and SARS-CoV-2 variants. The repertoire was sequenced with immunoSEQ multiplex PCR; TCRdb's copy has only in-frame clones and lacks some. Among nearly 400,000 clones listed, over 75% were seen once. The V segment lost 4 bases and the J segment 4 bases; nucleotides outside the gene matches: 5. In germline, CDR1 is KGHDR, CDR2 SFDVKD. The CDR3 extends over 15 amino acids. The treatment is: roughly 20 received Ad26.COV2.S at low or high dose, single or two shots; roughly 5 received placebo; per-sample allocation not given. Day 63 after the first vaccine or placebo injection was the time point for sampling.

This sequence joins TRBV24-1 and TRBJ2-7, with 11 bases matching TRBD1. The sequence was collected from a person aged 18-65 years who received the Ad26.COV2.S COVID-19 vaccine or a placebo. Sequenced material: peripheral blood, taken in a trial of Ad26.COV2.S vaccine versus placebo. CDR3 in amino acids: CATSERGQGAYEQYF. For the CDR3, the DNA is TGTGCCACCAGTGAACGCGGACAGGGGGCTTACGAGCAGTACTTC.